The source of this TCR beta chain is a study of STAT3 mutations in large granular lymphocyte leukemia (dated by TCRdb to the late 2010s). A note on the overall study: Canonical activating STAT3 mutations were detected in roughly half of the longitudinally sequenced T-LGLL patients. One or more immunosuppressive therapy regimens were given to more than half of T-LGLL patients, and hematologic response was seen in around 40% of the treated patients. To reconstruct clonal hierarchy and dynamics, serial deep sequencing of TCRbeta CDR3 and STAT3 was performed in patients with T-cell large granular lymphocyte leukemia. From an initial cohort of 200 to 250 LGL patients, roughly 20 representative T-LGLL cases were selected for longitudinal TCRbeta and STAT3 sequencing. A couple of patients with natural killer LGL leukemia were also sequenced longitudinally as controls within the study. Each patient was sequenced at an average of about 4 time points, ranging from 2 to 8 samplings. The full study reports these points: The linking of therapy response to changes in TCR clonal burden was complicated by variable intervals between samplings and differing treatment regimens. Because codominant clonotypes persisted in some patients, a small but highly pathogenic clone may have been missed. Because no samples were available when a clone first appeared, clonal expansion had to be inferred from samplings taken at other points. In about 30% of the 18 patients, TCR clonotype switching occurred after therapy, and every newly emerging clone was STAT3 wild type. Every T-LGLL patient showed at least one immunodominant TCRbeta clonotype, and about half showed multiple immunodominant subclonotypes. Dominant TCR clone burden was found to exceed STAT3 mutant burden in several patients, suggesting that STAT3 mutation arose secondarily within a pre-expanded clone.

Points on this clone: Its antigen is unknown. It has no much larger one-base neighbor in the sample; base qualities were not kept.

An Illumina MiSeq was used to sequence the TCRbeta libraries, yielding an average of approximately 41,000 productive templates per sample. TCRbeta CDR3 libraries were generated with the immunoSEQ assay using multiplex PCR amplification. The original pipeline was this. Repertoire diversity was calculated as previously defined, with values near 0 taken to indicate extremely monoclonal samples. In TCRdb, the immuneACCESS table is reduced to in-frame sequences with V and J assigned. These tables do not hold every clone; where another copy was compared, an unresolved V gene accounts for under half, and the others remain unexplained. The V and J calls and clone size are taken from that table; D and trimming were inferred from the DNA. The sample has about 16,000 clones on record, approximately 84% of them singletons. The ten top clones hold roughly 8.1% of the sample. The same DNA, extracted from blood mononuclear cells, served for both the TCR sequencing and the STAT3 sequencing.

The sequenced sample consisted of peripheral blood mononuclear cells. This clonotype was obtained from a man in his fifties with T-cell large granular lymphocyte leukemia. Some clones in this sample may be carry-over from other donors' samples. The age is the age at diagnosis.

In nucleotide form, the sequence is TGTGCCAGCAGCCTCGGGACAGCGCAGTACTTC. Its protein reads: CASSLGTAQYF. The sequence links TRBV7-2 to TRBJ2-7; 7 of the junction bases match TRBD1. In the germline V gene, CDR1 corresponds to SGHTA and CDR2 to FQGNSA. The V end gives up 5 bases and the J end 9 bases, leaving 4 bases in the junction not matched to a gene. The CDR3 runs 11 residues from the cysteine to the phenylalanine. Only CDR3 DNA is held: 33 bases, read in frame from base 1.